A single sample gave rise to the 11 T cell receptor beta chains below, sequenced in a study of blood T cells in healthy people across ages. A second about 7 to 11 cycle PCR used barcoded and J-beta primers. TCRdb fed the 5' RACE reads into MiXCR, producing one record per CDR3 protein. The sample includes 1.4 million to 1.5 million distinct CDR3 sequences, roughly 40% seen only once; the top ten take roughly 7.9%. What was sequenced was blood. These receptors were collected from a woman aged 18-30 years in good health.

This clonotype showed up just a few times. The chain combines TRBV10-3 with TRBJ1-4; the D gene is possibly TRBD1 (5 bases). V was cut by 8 bases and J by 7 bases, with 14 bases left in between. Germline loops: CDR1 ENHRY, CDR2 SYGVKD. The length of the CDR3 is 13 residues. The CDR3 loop is CAISGRFPEKLFF. The DNA of the CDR3 is TGTGCCATCTCGGGACGGTTTCCTGAAAAACTGTTTTTT.

The rearrangement links TRBV6-5 to TRBJ1-2; no definite D call. The CDR3 contains 15 residues. Germline CDR1 is MNHEY and CDR2 is SVGAGI. The V end lost 2 bases, the J end lost 1 base, and 11 bases lay between the germline ends. The CDR3 loop reads CASSYGENLNYGYTF. The CDR3 nucleotides read TGTGCCAGCAGTTACGGGGAGAACCTTAACTATGGCTACACCTTC.

This chain connects TRBV5-1 to TRBJ1-5, with D possibly being TRBD1 (5 bases). Per germline, CDR1 SGHRS and CDR2 YFSETQ. The CDR3 is 14 amino acids. The ends were cut back, 0 bases at V and 5 bases at J, with 9 bases in the middle. CDR3 loop: CASSLAGSDQPQHF. CDR3 nucleotide sequence: TGCGCCAGCAGCTTGGCAGGGTCGGATCAGCCCCAGCATTTT.

The rearrangement uses TRBV27 and TRBJ2-3, with D perhaps matching TRBD1 (8 bases). Trimming cost V 4 bases and J 0 bases, with 35 bases left between them. CDR1 is MNHEY and CDR2 is SMNVEV in the germline V gene (reference sequence). This CDR3 has 23 residues. The CDR3: CASSSDRGELRGERETSTDTQYF. The CDR3 DNA reads TGTGCCAGCAGTTCAGACAGGGGCGAACTCCGGGGGGAACGGGAGACTAGCACAGATACGCAGTATTTT.

The table lists this clonotype with a few counts. The chain links TRBV3-1 to TRBJ2-4; D perhaps matches TRBD1 (5 bases). The end of the DNA aligns better with TRBJ2-5, so the J call may be wrong. Germline V gene lookup returns CDR1 LGHDT and CDR2 YNNKEL (reference sequence). CDR3 length: 14 amino acids. This chain's CDR3 is CASSLSGQPETQYF. CDR3 DNA: TGTGCCAGCAGCCTATCAGGACAACCCGAGACCCAGTACTTC.

In this sample, this clonotype turned up a few times. This rearrangement joins TRBV30 to TRBJ2-2; TRBD2 agrees at 8 bases. The J segment lost 6 bases and the V segment lost 3 bases, leaving 3 bases of the junction unmatched. The CDR3 consists of 13 residues. The germline CDR1 and CDR2 sequences are GTSNPN and SVGIG (reference sequence). The CDR3 DNA reads TGTGCCTGGAGGCGGGGGGCGGCCGGGGAGCTGTTTTTT. As protein: CAWRRGAAGELFF.

The chain couples TRBV5-6 to TRBJ1-2; possible D gene TRBD1, 6 bases. This CDR3 has 16 amino acids. V was shortened by 0 bases and J by 0 bases, with 12 bases between the two germline ends. In germline, CDR1 is SGHDT, CDR2 YYEEEE. CDR3 nucleotides: TGTGCCAGCAGCTTGGTAGGGACAACAGCTAACTATGGCTACACCTTC. Residues: CASSLVGTTANYGYTF. Using reference TRBV5-6 and TRBJ1-2 for the parts outside the CDR3, the full variable domain is DAGVTQSPTHLIKTRGQQVTLRCSPKSGHDTVSWYQQALGQGPQFIFQYYEEEERQRGNFPDRFSGHQFPNYSSELNVNALLLGDSALYLCASSLVGTTANYGYTFGSGTRLTVV.

CDR3: CSVGLNYEQYF. The CDR3 DNA follows: TGCAGCGTTGGACTCAACTACGAGCAGTACTTC. V and J are TRBV29-1 and TRBJ2-7; D is unclear. Looked up from germline, CDR1 is SQVTM and CDR2 is ANQGSEA. The CDR3 consists of 11 residues. V gave up 4 bases and J gave up 3 bases, with 7 bases separating them.

In its sample, this clonotype was seen a few times. V gene TRBV2 combines with J gene TRBJ2-7; TRBD2 agrees at 11 bases. Germline CDR1 is SNHLY and CDR2 is FYNNEI. The J segment lost 3 bases and the V segment lost 3 bases, leaving 1 base of the junction unmatched. This CDR3 has 14 residues. CDR3 bases: TGTGCCAGCAGTGAGGGACTAGCGGACTACGAGCAGTACTTC. Translated: CASSEGLADYEQYF.

This clonotype was seen only a few times. V and J are TRBV3-1 and TRBJ2-1; possible D gene TRBD2, 6 bases. Germline V gene data show CDR1 as LGHDT and CDR2 as YNNKEL (reference sequence). With 0 bases removed from V and 1 base from J, the gap between germline ends came to 13 bases. The CDR3 totals 17 residues. The CDR3: CASSQDRGILSYNEQFF. CDR3 bases: TGTGCCAGCAGCCAAGATCGCGGGATCCTATCCTACAATGAGCAGTTCTTC.

The chain joins TRBV6-1 to TRBJ2-1; the match to TRBD2 covers 7 bases. The germline V gene has CDR1 MNHNS and CDR2 SASEGT. V was pared by 6 bases and J by 5 bases, with 10 bases of the junction left unmatched. The CDR3 has 15 residues. Written as DNA, the CDR3 is TGTGCCAGCAGGCTGACTAGCCTAGATGACAATGAGCAGTTCTTC. Translation gives CASRLTSLDDNEQFF.